Listed here is a single TCR beta chain. The data originate from a study of Ad26.COV2.S vaccination and SARS-CoV-2 variants. Study overall: Intramuscular Ad26.COV2.S doses were given once or twice, 56 days apart.

Treatment in this sample: some 19 received Ad26.COV2.S at low or high dose, single or two shots; 5 received placebo; per-sample allocation not given. Sampling was performed 63 days after the first vaccine or placebo injection. As its vector, the vaccine had Ad26, which expressed Wuhan-strain SARS-CoV-2 spike. Repertoires were generated with immunoSEQ multiplex PCR, while TCRdb's copy carries only in-frame clones and drops some. The data contain about 350,000 clones, roughly 91% of them singletons. Trimming cost V 6 bases and J 6 bases, with 6 bases left between them. CDR1 is SNHLY, CDR2 FYNNEI, per germline. This CDR3 region has 12 residues.

The receptor comes from a person between 18 and 59 years old who received the Ad26.COV2.S COVID-19 vaccine or a placebo. Material: peripheral blood, obtained in a trial of Ad26.COV2.S vaccine versus placebo. The chain is built from TRBV2 and TRBJ1-6, with D unclear. The CDR3 nucleotides are TGTGCCAGCAGCCTCAGTAATTCACCCCTCCACTTT. Translated: CASSLSNSPLHF.